These 17 T cell receptor beta chains were sequenced from one sample in a study of naive CD8 T cells in extremely preterm neonates. Overall study findings and caveats: Relative to older groups, preterm infants had shorter, less trimmed CDR3s with fewer N additions.

These TCRs are of unknown antigen specificity. Preterm samples came from extremely preterm deliveries at roughly 22-28 weeks. Profiling relied on immunoSEQ multiplex PCR, and the TCRdb table lists in-frame clones only, not all of them. This repertoire shows 21,000 or so clones, 88% found once; its top ten account for about 0.85%. The sample comprised naive CD8+ T cells from cord blood. The receptor set was obtained from a boy who was born preterm.

A note on this clone: The sample carries other DNA sequences with the same CDR3. V is TRBV27 and J is TRBJ2-7, with 11 bases aligning to TRBD1. V trimming: 5 bases; J trimming: 3 bases; junction bases outside the gene matches: 3. This CDR3 region has 14 residues. From germline, CDR1 is MNHEY and CDR2 SMNVEV (reference sequence). For the CDR3, the DNA is TGTGCCAGCAGTCCCGGGACAGGGGGCTACGAGCAGTACTTC. It translates to CASSPGTGGYEQYF.

Here the CDR3 reads CASSTYSGGNQPQHF. CDR3 nucleotide sequence: TGTGCCAGTAGTACCTATTCAGGGGGCAATCAGCCCCAGCATTTT. The chain has TRBV19 and TRBJ1-5; TRBD1 is a possible D gene (6 bases). The CDR3 sequence is 15 residues long. Trimming took 4 bases from V and 2 from J, leaving 12 bases between them. Germline V gives CDR1 LNHDA, CDR2 SQIVND (reference sequence).

In its sample, this clone was seen once. The chain links TRBV27 to TRBJ1-4, with 8 bases that match TRBD1. In germline, CDR1 is MNHEY, CDR2 SMNVEV (reference sequence). This CDR3 has 13 amino acids. With V trimmed by 6 bases and J by 7 bases, 4 bases remained unmatched. CDR3 coding DNA: TGTGCCAGCAGACAGGGGGTTTTTGAAAAACTGTTTTTT. Its translation is CASRQGVFEKLFF. The whole variable domain, remainder taken from reference TRBV27 and TRBJ1-4, is EAQVTQNPRYLITVTGKKLTVTCSQNMNHEYMSWYRQDPGLGLRQIYYSMNVEVTDKGDVPEGYKVSRKEKRNFPLILESPSPNQTSLYFCASRQGVFEKLFFGSGTQLSVL.

The V gene is TRBV20-1, the J gene TRBJ1-6; D ambiguous. This CDR3 region has 10 residues. V lost 3 bases and J lost 6, with 0 bases in between. Looked up from germline, CDR1 is DFQATT and CDR2 is SNEGSKA (reference sequence). CDR3 in DNA: TGCAGTGCTAGTAATTCACCCCTCCACTTT. Encoded protein: CSASNSPLHF.

This chain connects TRBV20-1 to TRBJ1-2; D gene ambiguous. CDR1 is DFQATT, CDR2 SNEGSKA, per germline (reference sequence). This CDR3 spans 11 amino acids. The ends were cut back, 4 bases at V and 4 bases at J, with 7 bases in the middle. Here the CDR3 DNA reads TGCAGTGCTACATCCCTCTATGGCTACACCTTC. Its translation is CSATSLYGYTF.

This chain joins TRBV27 and TRBJ2-7; 7 bases agree with TRBD2. From germline, CDR1 is MNHEY and CDR2 SMNVEV (reference sequence). The CDR3 is made up of 14 amino acids. With 2 bases clipped from V and 3 bases from J, the junction kept 4 bases outside the gene matches. This CDR3 is CASSLSASGYEQYF. As DNA, the CDR3 is TGTGCCAGCAGTTTAAGCGCTAGCGGCTACGAGCAGTACTTC.

V usage is TRBV5-4 and J usage is TRBJ2-3; 10 bases fit TRBD1. The CDR3 extends over 14 amino acids. The germline V gene encodes CDR1 SGHNT and CDR2 YYREEE (reference sequence). Unmatched junction bases numbered 3, after V lost 4 bases and J lost 4 bases. This CDR3 is CASSRGQGADTQYF. The CDR3 DNA reads as TGTGCCAGCAGCAGAGGACAGGGGGCAGATACGCAGTATTTT. The variable domain in full, completed from reference TRBV5-4 and TRBJ2-3, reads ETGVTQSPTHLIKTRGQQVTLRCSSQSGHNTVSWYQQALGQGPQFIFQYYREEENGRGNFPPRFSGLQFPNYSSELNVNALELDDSALYLCASSRGQGADTQYFGPGTRLTVL.

This sequence joins TRBV27 and TRBJ1-5; D uncertain. CDR3 size: 13 residues. Germline values: CDR1 MNHEY, CDR2 SMNVEV (reference sequence). The V end lost 0 bases, the J end lost 4 bases, and 4 bases lay between the germline ends. The CDR3 bases are TGTGCCAGCAGTTTATCGACAAATCAGCCCCAGCATTTT. Translating it yields CASSLSTNQPQHF.

The V gene is TRBV27, the J gene TRBJ2-3; 8 bases are shared with TRBD1. The CDR3 runs 16 residues. The V and J ends lost 6 bases and 3 bases, in that order; junction bases with no gene match: 11. The germline V gene has CDR1 MNHEY and CDR2 SMNVEV (reference sequence). DNA of the CDR3: TGTGCCAGCAGCCCGGGCAGGGGGCGAGGGACAGATACGCAGTATTTT. Translated: CASSPGRGRGTDTQYF.

As regards this clone: Other DNA sequences in this sample translate to the same CDR3. This chain uses TRBV19 with TRBJ1-1; D ambiguous. The CDR3 covers 12 residues. V dropped 3 bases and J dropped 1 base, with 3 bases sitting between them. Looked up from germline, CDR1 is LNHDA and CDR2 is SQIVND (reference sequence). Written as DNA, the CDR3 is TGTGCCAGTAGTATCCAGAACACTGAAGCTTTCTTT. Protein sequence: CASSIQNTEAFF.

V and J are TRBV10-1 and TRBJ2-3; 10 positions match TRBD1. The J segment lost 4 bases and the V segment lost 8 bases, leaving 0 bases of the junction unmatched. Germline CDR1 WNHNN, CDR2 SYGVQD (reference sequence). The CDR3 is 12 amino acids. DNA of the CDR3: TGCGCCAGCGGACAGGGGGCAGATACGCAGTATTTT. It translates to CASGQGADTQYF.

This rearrangement joins TRBV7-9 to TRBJ2-5; D is unclear. CDR3 size: 10 residues. CDR1 and CDR2 from the germline V gene are SEHNR and FQNEAQ (reference sequence). V was cut by 1 base and J by 6 bases, with 0 bases left in between. CDR3 sequence: CASSLETQYF. The CDR3 bases are TGTGCCAGCAGCTTAGAGACCCAGTACTTC.

The DNA of the CDR3 is TGTGCCTGGAGGACAGGGTACGAGCAGTACTTC. Amino acids: CAWRTGYEQYF. The chain uses TRBV30 and TRBJ2-7; TRBD1 aligns across 7 bases. The CDR3 runs to 11 residues. CDR1 and CDR2 from the germline V gene are GTSNPN and SVGIG (reference sequence). V shed 3 bases and J 4 bases; nucleotides not matched to a gene: 0.

The chain is built from TRBV27 and TRBJ2-4; D may be TRBD1 or TRBD2 (5 bases each). The ends were cut back, 3 bases at V and 1 base at J, with 7 bases in the middle. Per the germline V gene, CDR1 is MNHEY and CDR2 is SMNVEV (reference sequence). This CDR3 contains 14 residues. CDR3 region: CASSFWGAKNIQYF. In DNA, the CDR3 is TGTGCCAGCAGTTTCTGGGGGGCCAAAAACATTCAGTACTTC.

The rearrangement joins TRBV30 to TRBJ2-1; 10 positions match TRBD2. V was pared by 0 bases and J by 7 bases, with 6 bases of the junction left unmatched. The CDR3 totals 15 residues. Per the germline V gene, CDR1 is GTSNPN and CDR2 is SVGIG (reference sequence). Here the CDR3 reads CAWSVAGGLENEQFF. In DNA form, the CDR3 reads TGTGCCTGGAGTGTAGCGGGGGGGCTAGAAAATGAGCAGTTCTTC.

This chain connects TRBV2 to TRBJ1-2; 8 bases are shared with TRBD1. Germline V gene data show CDR1 as SNHLY and CDR2 as FYNNEI. This CDR3 spans 14 amino acids. Trimming removed 2 bases from V and 2 bases from J; junction bases left unmatched: 1. The CDR3 bases are TGTGCCAGCAGTGAACAGGGGGCAAACTATGGCTACACCTTC. It specifies CASSEQGANYGYTF.

The chain uses TRBV4-3 and TRBJ1-1, with 8 bases lining up with TRBD1. The germline CDR1 and CDR2 sequences are LGHNA and YSLEER. This CDR3 has 17 amino acids. Losses at the gene ends were 1 base for V and 8 bases for J; bases not matched to a gene: 15. The CDR3 DNA follows: TGCGCCAGCAGCCAAGTAAAGAGGGGGACAGGCTCATTAGAAGCTTTCTTT. Protein product: CASSQVKRGTGSLEAFF.